The entry below gives a single TCR beta chain sequence along with its context. Its specificity is not known. This sample is drawn from a study of response to subunit inactivated influenza vaccine. TCRdb fed the RT-PCR reads into MiXCR, producing one record per CDR3 protein. This table has 550,000 to 800,000 distinct CDR3 sequences, around 16% appearing once. Study conclusions and caveats: There was a suggestion from the authors that each seasonal influenza vaccination recruits few new T cells.

Source: PBMCs from blood, taken roughly 12 days after vaccination. This clonotype was sampled from a man aged 50 to 60 who received an inactivated influenza vaccine.

DNA for the CDR3: TGCAGCGTTGAAGATGCGATGGGACAGGGCTCCTACGAGCAGTACTTC. Amino acids: CSVEDAMGQGSYEQYF. The rearrangement joins TRBV29-1 to TRBJ2-7; 9 bases are shared with TRBD1. The CDR3 spans 16 residues. The J segment lost 0 bases and the V segment lost 0 bases, leaving 6 bases of the junction unmatched. In germline, CDR1 is SQVTM, CDR2 ANQGSEA.